Below, 26 T cell receptor beta chains from the same sample are listed, as sequenced in a study of T-cell reconstitution after alpha-beta-depleted transplantation in children. Preparation of the TCRbeta library was carried out with unique molecular identifiers. TCRdb ran MiXCR on the PCR reads and lists one entry per CDR3 protein. The sample carries tens of thousands of distinct CDR3 sequences, around 7% recorded once. Study outcomes and limitations: Roughly two months post-transplant, alpha-beta T cells reportedly originated from several hundred graft clones that had expanded.

These TCRs' antigens remain unknown. The sample was peripheral blood, taken 60 days after TCRalphabeta/CD19-depleted stem cell transplant. The receptor source for this set is a child less than two years old who had a stem cell transplant for acute myeloid leukemia, so the T cells may come from the graft donor.

This clonotype was seen repeatedly, ten times or more. The chain combines TRBV7-9 with TRBJ2-7; 8 nucleotides line up with TRBD1. Germline CDR1 is SEHNR and CDR2 is FQNEAQ (reference sequence). The junction had 0 bases not matched to a gene; V was cut back by 3 bases and J by 2 bases. The CDR3 consists of 13 residues. The CDR3: CASSFRGPYEQYF. The CDR3 nucleotides read TGTGCCAGCAGCTTCAGGGGGCCCTACGAGCAGTACTTC.

This clonotype was seen at least ten times. The rearrangement uses TRBV4-3 and TRBJ1-2; TRBD1 matches at 7 bases. The germline V gene has CDR1 LGHNA and CDR2 YSLEER. J lost 0 bases, V lost 1 base, and 8 bases had no gene match. The CDR3 has 17 amino acids. The CDR3 spells CASSQGRYRGANYGYTF. In DNA form, the CDR3 reads TGCGCCAGCAGCCAAGGGAGATACAGGGGTGCTAACTATGGCTACACCTTC.

This clonotype was observed at least ten times. J is TRBJ2-3 and V is TRBV6-5; TRBD2 is a possible D gene (5 bases). The ends were cut back, 4 bases at V and 1 base at J, with 15 bases in the middle. Per germline, CDR1 MNHEY and CDR2 SVGAGI. CDR3 length: 16 residues. The CDR3 region has the DNA TGTGCCAGCAGTTTCTTCACTAGTCCTGGCACAGATACGCAGTATTTT. It yields the protein CASSFFTSPGTDTQYF.

This clonotype was counted at least ten times. The V and J genes are TRBV12-3 or TRBV12-4 and TRBJ2-1, with TRBD2 matching 9 bases. The CDR3 spans 14 residues. The trim removed 1 base at V and 8 bases at J, leaving 3 bases unmatched. CDR3 sequence reads: CASSLVSGGDEQFF. CDR3 in DNA: TGTGCCAGCAGTTTAGTTAGCGGGGGCGATGAGCAGTTCTTC.

This clonotype has a count of ten or more. The chain has TRBV28 and TRBJ2-3; 8 bases fit TRBD2. After removal of 5 bases from V and 0 bases from J, the junction contained 10 bases not matched to a gene. Germline CDR1 and CDR2: MDHEN and SYDVKM. CDR3 size: 17 residues. Here the CDR3 reads CASSVLQRERSTDTQYF. The CDR3 DNA is TGTGCCAGCAGTGTCTTGCAGCGGGAGAGGAGCACAGATACGCAGTATTTT.

This clonotype was recorded many times. The rearrangement links TRBV11-2 to TRBJ2-4; 10 nucleotides line up with TRBD2. This CDR3 region has 17 residues. The V and J ends lost 0 bases and 7 bases, in that order; junction bases with no gene match: 9. Germline V gene data show CDR1 as SGHAT and CDR2 as FQNNGV. The CDR3 DNA is TGTGCCAGCAGCTTAGATCGGAGTAGCGGGAGGCCGAACATTCAGTACTTC. This translates into CASSLDRSSGRPNIQYF.

This clonotype was seen at least ten times. This rearrangement joins TRBV9 to TRBJ2-4, with 8 bases that match TRBD2. The V and J ends lost 1 base and 10 bases, in that order; junction bases with no gene match: 13. CDR1 and CDR2 from the germline V gene are SGDLS and YYNGEE. The CDR3 covers 16 residues. Here the CDR3 DNA reads TGTGCCAGCAGCGTAATCCTCCCGTCGGGAGGGGGGATTCAGTACTTC. It yields the protein CASSVILPSGGGIQYF.

Comments on this clonotype: The junction shows a germline mismatch at one end, possibly a read error. The chain has TRBV7-9 and TRBJ2-7, with 10 bases lining up with TRBD2. Germline V CDR1 and CDR2: SEHNR, FQNEAQ (reference sequence). The CDR3 is 17 amino acids. The CDR3 region is CARSSGLAGAISYEQYF. CDR3 nucleotides: TGTGCCAGGAGCTCAGGGCTAGCGGGAGCCATTTCCTACGAGCAGTACTTC.

This clonotype was observed many times. The CDR3 coding sequence is TGCGCCAGCAGCCAAGACAAGCGGAGTACAATGGGGGCACTTCTGGGAGAGACCCAGTACTTC. Amino acids: CASSQDKRSTMGALLGETQYF. The V gene is TRBV4-1, the J gene TRBJ2-5, with a weak D call TRBD1 (6 bases). The germline V gene encodes CDR1 MGHRA and CDR2 YSYEKL. The CDR3 has 21 residues. Trimming took 0 bases from V and 4 from J, leaving 30 bases between them.

This clonotype has at least ten counts. V is TRBV24-1 and J is TRBJ2-5, with 14 bases that match TRBD2. The germline V gene encodes CDR1 KGHDR and CDR2 SFDVKD. This CDR3 has 15 amino acids. Germline trimming cut 4 bases from V and 5 bases from J; bases unmatched to any gene: 2. The CDR3 region is CATSEGLAGVETQYF. DNA for the CDR3: TGTGCCACCAGTGAGGGACTAGCGGGAGTGGAGACCCAGTACTTC.

The sample holds many counts of this clonotype. The gene calls are TRBV6-2 or TRBV6-3 and TRBJ2-7, with D maybe TRBD1 (6 bases). The CDR3 extends over 12 amino acids. Germline CDR1 is MNHEY and CDR2 is SVGEGT. Trimming removed 5 bases from V and 7 bases from J, with 12 bases in between. CDR3 protein: CASSPGVWEQYF. The CDR3, as DNA: TGTGCCAGCAGTCCAGGGGTCTGGGAGCAGTACTTC.

This clonotype was observed many times. The chain has TRBV10-3 and TRBJ2-1; D uncertain. Germline loops: CDR1 ENHRY, CDR2 SYGVKD. The V gene lost 7 bases and the J gene lost 2 bases, with 18 bases spanning the gap. The CDR3 has 16 amino acids. CDR3 coding DNA: TGTGCCATCACCCCTCGCACCGGCGGCCCCTACAATGAGCAGTTCTTC. This codes for CAITPRTGGPYNEQFF.

This clonotype has at least ten counts. The CDR3 reads CASSWTGDNEQFF. CDR3 bases: TGTGCCAGCAGTTGGACGGGTGACAATGAGCAGTTCTTC. V usage is TRBV2 and J usage is TRBJ2-1; D remains unclear. The CDR3 runs 13 residues. The ends were cut back, 5 bases at V and 5 bases at J, with 10 bases in the middle. Germline loops: CDR1 SNHLY, CDR2 FYNNEI.

With respect to this clonotype: The junction differs from germline at one of its ends, possibly a read error. This CDR3 is CASSSRTQGESYEQYF. CDR3 in DNA: TGTGCCAGCAGCTCCAGGACACAGGGGGAGTCCTACGAGCAGTACTTC. J is TRBJ2-7 and V is TRBV5-1, with 8 bases lining up with TRBD1. The V gene's germline CDR1 is SGHRS and CDR2 YFSETQ. The CDR3 spans 16 residues.

This clonotype appeared once. Possible read error: a much larger clone is one base away. The chain carries TRBV2 and TRBJ2-2, with TRBD2 as a possible D gene (5 bases). The CDR3 covers 11 residues. Per germline, CDR1 SNHLY and CDR2 FYNNEI. This chain's CDR3 is CASSVTGELVF. CDR3 sequence (DNA): TGTGCCAGCAGTGTCACCGGGGAGCTGGTTTTT.

The genes are TRBV2 and TRBJ2-1; the D is unclear. V dropped 6 bases and J dropped 1 base, with 16 bases sitting between them. CDR3 length equals 16 residues. The germline V gene has CDR1 SNHLY and CDR2 FYNNEI. The CDR3 coding sequence is TGTGCCAGCAGCCACACCCCGGAGAAATCCTACAATGAGCAGTTCTTC. Translation: CASSHTPEKSYNEQFF.

There are many counts of this clonotype. This chain uses TRBV7-9 with TRBJ2-6, with D hard to call. The germline CDR1 and CDR2 sequences are SEHNR and FQNEAQ (reference sequence). Trimming took 11 bases from V and 4 from J, leaving 9 bases between them. The CDR3 contains 12 residues. This CDR3 reads CAQVGGANVLTF. The CDR3 DNA sequence: TGTGCCCAGGTCGGAGGGGCCAACGTCCTGACTTTC.

This clonotype was observed many times. The gene calls are TRBV7-2 and TRBJ2-1, with D tentatively TRBD2 (6 bases). Germline assignment: CDR1 SGHTA and CDR2 FQGNSA. The germline V and J ends were trimmed by 5 bases and 6 bases, with 17 bases remaining between them. There are 15 residues in the CDR3. The CDR3 bases are TGTGCCAGCAGCCATCGGGACGGGGGTGCCAATGAGCAGTTCTTC. This sequence encodes CASSHRDGGANEQFF.

This clonotype appeared many times. This sequence joins TRBV20-1 and TRBJ2-7; 9 nucleotides align to TRBD2. This CDR3 has 15 amino acids. V was clipped by 3 bases and J by 0 bases; unmatched bases: 6. Germline CDR1 and CDR2: DFQATT and SNEGSKA (reference sequence). In DNA, the CDR3 is TGCAGTGCTAGGGGACTAGCAGAAAGCTCCTACGAGCAGTACTTC. Its translation is CSARGLAESSYEQYF.

This clonotype has a count of ten or more. The chain links TRBV4-2 to TRBJ1-5; D unclear. V lost 4 bases and J 7 bases, leaving 20 bases between the germline ends. Germline CDR1 and CDR2: LGHNA and YNFKEQ. The CDR3 has 16 amino acids. The CDR3 sequence is CASSLFQDDRGQPQHF. In DNA, the CDR3 is TGTGCCAGCAGCCTATTCCAGGATGACCGGGGACAGCCCCAGCATTTT.

In this sample, this clonotype turned up many times. The rearrangement links TRBV4-2 to TRBJ2-3; D not certain. CDR1 LGHNA and CDR2 YNFKEQ come from the germline V gene. Trimming removed 1 base from V and 2 bases from J, with 10 bases in between. This CDR3 is 15 amino acids long. The CDR3, as DNA: TGTGCCAGCAGCCAAGGCTTTACCGACACAGATACGCAGTATTTT. Protein: CASSQGFTDTDTQYF.

V and J are TRBV4-3 and TRBJ1-6; the D is unclear. The germline V and J ends were trimmed by 0 bases and 7 bases, with 7 bases remaining between them. Germline assignment: CDR1 LGHNA and CDR2 YSLEER. There are 14 residues in the CDR3. CDR3 amino acids: CASSQEDGNSPLHF. In DNA form, the CDR3 reads TGCGCCAGCAGCCAAGAAGACGGGAATTCACCCCTCCACTTT.

This clonotype was recorded many times. The V gene is TRBV5-6, the J gene TRBJ2-4; TRBD2 is a possible D gene (5 bases). Germline CDR1 reads SGHDT; CDR2 reads YYEEEE. The CDR3 has 19 residues. The V end was cut by 0 bases, the J end by 1 base, with 20 bases between. The CDR3 loop is CASSLDGVGMKQAKNIQYF. The CDR3 bases are TGTGCCAGCAGCTTGGACGGGGTGGGGATGAAGCAGGCCAAAAACATTCAGTACTTC.

This clonotype was picked up many times. The chain combines TRBV25-1 with TRBJ2-5, with TRBD1 identical over 8 bases. Germline V gene lookup returns CDR1 MGHDK and CDR2 SYGVNS. The V segment lost 5 bases and the J segment 4 bases; nucleotides outside the gene matches: 6. This CDR3 contains 14 residues. CDR3 in amino acids: CASSRDRRGETQYF. CDR3 sequence (DNA): TGTGCCAGCAGTAGGGACAGGAGGGGAGAGACCCAGTACTTC.

In its sample, this clonotype was seen many times. The chain joins TRBV4-3 to TRBJ2-2; 10 positions agree with TRBD2. Per the germline V gene, CDR1 is LGHNA and CDR2 is YSLEER. V trimming: 0 bases; J trimming: 4 bases; junction bases outside the gene matches: 2. This CDR3 has 16 amino acids. Written as DNA, the CDR3 is TGCGCCAGCAGCCAAGATCGACTAGCGGGCACCGGGGAGCTGTTTTTT. It codes for CASSQDRLAGTGELFF.

This clonotype came up a few times. The V gene is TRBV30, the J gene TRBJ2-7; TRBD1 aligns across 10 bases. The ends lost 3 bases at V and 4 bases at J; junction bases unmatched: 3. The CDR3 contains 13 residues. CDR1 is GTSNPN and CDR2 is SVGIG in the germline V gene (reference sequence). The CDR3 here is CAWRDRGSYEQYF. CDR3 coding DNA: TGTGCCTGGAGGGACAGGGGGAGTTACGAGCAGTACTTC.